The 28 T cell receptor beta chains below all came from one sample that was sequenced in a study of T cell responses to AZD1222 COVID-19 vaccine. Produced via immunoSEQ multiplex PCR; TCRdb's table is partial and in-frame only. The table includes fewer than 150,000 clones, about 90% detected once. The material was peripheral blood, obtained 28 days after the second AZD1222 dose. The receptors here all came from an adult who received the AZD1222 COVID-19 vaccine.

The CDR3 sequence: CASSSLRAVNEKLFF. The CDR3 DNA reads as TGTGCCAGCAGCTCCCTACGAGCCGTAAATGAAAAACTGTTTTTT. The gene calls are TRBV7-9 and TRBJ1-4; D gene ambiguous. CDR3 length: 15 residues. Germline V gives CDR1 SEHNR, CDR2 FQNEAQ (reference sequence). The V end lost 4 bases, the J end lost 5 bases, and 14 bases lay between the germline ends. The whole variable domain, filled in from reference TRBV7-9 and TRBJ1-4, reads DTGVSQNPRHKITKRGQNVTFRCDPISEHNRLYWYRQTLGQGPEFLTYFQNEAQLEKSRLLSDRFSAERPKGSFSTLEIQRTEQGDSAMYLCASSSLRAVNEKLFFGSGTQLSVL.

The chain couples TRBV24-1 to TRBJ1-6, with D hard to call. The V end lost 3 bases, the J end lost 7 bases, and 9 bases lay between the germline ends. Germline V CDR1 and CDR2: KGHDR, SFDVKD. The CDR3 loop spans 14 amino acids. The CDR3 DNA is TGTGCCACCAGTGATGCAGCTCAGAATTCACCCCTCCACTTT. Residues: CATSDAAQNSPLHF.

The chain joins TRBV7-3 to TRBJ2-1, with TRBD1 matching over 8 bases. With 3 bases clipped from V and 8 bases from J, the junction kept 9 bases outside the gene matches. The CDR3 is 15 residues long. Per germline, CDR1 SGHTA and CDR2 FQGTGA. CDR3 protein: CASSFGQGGGYEQFF. The DNA for the CDR3 is TGTGCCAGCAGCTTCGGACAGGGAGGCGGGTATGAGCAGTTCTTC.

The V and J genes are TRBV5-4 and TRBJ2-5; TRBD2 matches at 11 bases. This CDR3 spans 16 amino acids. Germline CDR1 is SGHNT and CDR2 is YYREEE (reference sequence). The junction had 5 bases not matched to a gene; V was cut back by 0 bases and J by 4 bases. The CDR3 loop reads CASSLGSGRAGETQYF. In DNA, the CDR3 is TGTGCCAGCAGCTTGGGTAGCGGGAGGGCCGGAGAGACCCAGTACTTC.

The chain joins TRBV12-3 or TRBV12-4 to TRBJ1-1; D is possibly TRBD1 (6 bases). The V gene lost 6 bases and the J gene lost 5 bases, with 13 bases spanning the gap. The CDR3 runs to 13 residues. The CDR3 DNA follows: TGTGCCAGCAGCCAAACAGGGATTACTGAAGCTTTCTTT. Residues: CASSQTGITEAFF.

This chain uses TRBV28 with TRBJ2-1; TRBD2 agrees at 8 bases. This CDR3 contains 13 residues. The germline gives CDR1 MDHEN, CDR2 SYDVKM. The junction had 9 bases not matched to a gene; V was cut back by 7 bases and J by 10 bases. The CDR3 spells CASTSGGRREQFF. In DNA form, the CDR3 reads TGTGCCAGCACCTCCGGCGGGAGGAGGGAGCAGTTCTTC.

The chain combines TRBV19 with TRBJ2-2; D possibly corresponds to TRBD2 (6 bases). The CDR3 runs to 15 residues. Germline V gives CDR1 LNHDA, CDR2 SQIVND (reference sequence). The germline V and J ends were trimmed by 6 bases and 0 bases, with 11 bases remaining between them. The CDR3 bases are TGTGCCAGTAGGGGGCCGGGAGCGAACACCGGGGAGCTGTTTTTT. Its translation: CASRGPGANTGELFF.

The chain is built from TRBV6-6 and TRBJ1-5; no clear D. Looked up from germline, CDR1 is MNHNY and CDR2 is SVGAGI (reference sequence). The CDR3 contains 13 residues. V lost 5 bases, J lost 3 bases, and 8 bases lay in between. CDR3 protein: CASSTTYNQPQHF. The DNA for the CDR3 is TGTGCCAGCAGTACGACATACAATCAGCCCCAGCATTTT.

V usage is TRBV5-8 and J usage is TRBJ1-2; D is possibly TRBD1 (6 bases). The CDR3 extends over 13 amino acids. The V end lost 1 base, the J end lost 3 bases, and 7 bases lay between the germline ends. Looked up from germline, CDR1 is SGHTS and CDR2 is YDEGEE. The CDR3 coding sequence is TGTGCCAGCAGCTTGAACAGGGACTATGGCTACACCTTC. Translated: CASSLNRDYGYTF.

This sequence joins TRBV3-1 (or the pseudogene TRBV3-2) and TRBJ2-2; 8 bases agree with TRBD1. The CDR3 is 16 amino acids. V dropped 1 base and J dropped 2; count of bases not matched to a gene: 3. Per germline, CDR1 LGHDT and CDR2 YNNKEL (reference sequence). The DNA for the CDR3 is TGTGCCAGCAGCCAAGGTCAGGGGGCAAACACCGGGGAGCTGTTTTTT. Translated, it gives CASSQGQGANTGELFF.

The rearrangement joins TRBV11-1 to TRBJ1-4; 9 nucleotides align to TRBD1. Germline V gene sequence: CDR1 SGHAT, CDR2 FQDESV (reference sequence). CDR3 length: 14 amino acids. V dropped 8 bases and J dropped 6; count of bases not matched to a gene: 7. The CDR3 DNA reads as TGTGCCAGCGGACCGGGACAGGGAGATGAAAAACTGTTTTTT. It encodes CASGPGQGDEKLFF.

The chain combines TRBV6-5 with TRBJ1-6; TRBD1 agrees at 9 bases. V lost 4 bases to trimming and J lost 6 bases; unmatched junction nucleotides: 4. From germline, CDR1 is MNHEY and CDR2 SVGAGI. This CDR3 is built from 15 residues. CDR3: CASSFGDRANSPLHF. CDR3 DNA: TGTGCCAGCAGTTTCGGGGACAGGGCTAATTCACCCCTCCACTTT.

The V call is TRBV4-2, the J call TRBJ2-3; 9 bases agree with TRBD2. The V gene end was trimmed by 6 bases and the J gene end by 2 bases; junction bases not matched to a gene: 6. This CDR3 is 15 amino acids long. Germline V lookup: CDR1 LGHNA, CDR2 YNFKEQ. The DNA of the CDR3 is TGTGCCAGCAGTTTTCTAGCGGGATTCACAGATACGCAGTATTTT. This translates into CASSFLAGFTDTQYF.

CDR3 sequence reads: CATSKRGGTGNEQFF. The DNA for the CDR3 is TGTGCCACCAGTAAAAGGGGGGGCACCGGCAATGAGCAGTTCTTC. V and J are TRBV24-1 and TRBJ2-1; a weak D match, TRBD2 (7 bases). Per germline, CDR1 KGHDR and CDR2 SFDVKD. The V gene lost 6 bases and the J gene lost 6 bases, with 17 bases spanning the gap. The CDR3 length is 15 residues.

The chain is built from TRBV4-3 and TRBJ1-6; D may be TRBD1 (5 bases). The V end lost 1 base, the J end lost 6 bases, and 10 bases lay between the germline ends. CDR1 LGHNA and CDR2 YSLEER come from the germline V gene. The CDR3 is 15 amino acids. The CDR3 sequence: CASSQAGATNSPLHF. CDR3 DNA sequence: TGCGCCAGCAGCCAAGCTGGGGCGACTAATTCACCCCTCCACTTT.

The V and J genes are TRBV9 and TRBJ1-5; no clear D. This CDR3 comprises 14 residues. Trimming removed 3 bases at V and 1 base at J, with 8 bases between. Germline-derived CDR1 and CDR2 are SGDLS and YYNGEE. For the CDR3, the DNA is TGTGCCAGCAGCGGGCCGGGAAGCAATCAGCCCCAGCATTTT. Residues: CASSGPGSNQPQHF. Variable domain in full (rest from reference TRBV9 and TRBJ1-5): DSGVTQTPKHLITATGQRVTLRCSPRSGDLSVYWYQQSLDQGLQFLIQYYNGEERAKGNILERFSAQQFPDLHSELNLSSLELGDSALYFCASSGPGSNQPQHFGDGTRLSIL.

The chain employs TRBV6-5 and TRBJ1-2, with 9 bases matching TRBD1. V dropped 2 bases and J dropped 9; count of bases not matched to a gene: 7. This CDR3 contains 14 residues. Looked up from germline, CDR1 is MNHEY and CDR2 is SVGAGI. The CDR3 DNA follows: TGTGCCAGCAGTTACGACAGGGGGATAGAAAGCTACACCTTC. Amino acid sequence: CASSYDRGIESYTF.

This chain joins TRBV7-2 and TRBJ1-1; D is ambiguous. CDR1 SGHTA and CDR2 FQGNSA come from the germline V gene. With 1 base removed from V and 6 bases from J, the gap between germline ends came to 9 bases. This CDR3 has 13 residues. The CDR3 loop reads CASSLVSQSEAFF. The CDR3 region has the DNA TGTGCCAGCAGCTTAGTAAGTCAGTCTGAAGCTTTCTTT.

J is TRBJ2-1 and V is TRBV20-1, with D unclear. The CDR3 has 11 amino acids. Trimming removed 3 bases from V and 9 bases from J, with 9 bases in between. Germline V gives CDR1 DFQATT, CDR2 SNEGSKA (reference sequence). The chain's CDR3 is CSASSVGEQFF. The CDR3 DNA sequence: TGCAGTGCTAGCTCGGTTGGTGAGCAGTTCTTC.

This rearrangement joins TRBV7-8 to TRBJ2-7; the match to TRBD1 covers 7 bases. The germline V gene has CDR1 SGHVS and CDR2 FQNEAQ. After removal of 4 bases from V and 9 bases from J, the junction contained 9 bases not matched to a gene. The CDR3 has 13 amino acids. As DNA, the CDR3 is TGTGCCAGCAGCTCGGGACAGCGTCGGGTGCAGTACTTC. Encoded protein: CASSSGQRRVQYF.

The J gene is TRBJ1-2, the V gene TRBV30; the D is unclear. CDR3 length: 11 residues. Germline values: CDR1 GTSNPN, CDR2 SVGIG (reference sequence). Trimming took 5 bases from V and 11 from J, leaving 15 bases between them. The CDR3, as DNA: TGTGCCTGGGGGGAACCTAACCCGTACACCTTC. Amino acids: CAWGEPNPYTF.

This chain links TRBV19 with TRBJ1-2, with unresolved D. Germline-derived CDR1 and CDR2 are LNHDA and SQIVND (reference sequence). V lost 7 bases, J lost 0 bases, and 9 bases lay in between. The length of the CDR3 is 13 residues. CDR3 sequence (DNA): TGTGCCAGTAAGTTCACCGCTAACTATGGCTACACCTTC. It specifies CASKFTANYGYTF.

V is TRBV5-1 and J is TRBJ1-1; 8 bases line up with TRBD1. The germline V gene encodes CDR1 SGHRS and CDR2 YFSETQ. The CDR3 runs 15 residues. V gave up 3 bases and J gave up 0 bases; unmatched junction bases: 4. The CDR3 DNA is TGCGCCAGCAGCTCAGGACAGGGAGTGAACACTGAAGCTTTCTTT. Translated, it gives CASSSGQGVNTEAFF.

This chain uses TRBV28 with TRBJ1-2; D possibly corresponds to TRBD1 (5 bases). Germline V gives CDR1 MDHEN, CDR2 SYDVKM. Trimming removed 6 bases from V and 9 bases from J, with 17 bases in between. The CDR3 consists of 13 residues. CDR3 nucleotides: TGTGCCAGCAGCTTCGGGGGGTCCCAAAGCTACACCTTC. As protein: CASSFGGSQSYTF.

The genes are TRBV6-4 and TRBJ1-5; D possibly corresponds to TRBD1 (6 bases). CDR1 and CDR2 from the germline V gene are MRHNA and SNTAGT. The CDR3 is made up of 13 amino acids. V lost 4 bases and J lost 7, with 11 bases in between. CDR3 protein: CASSAEGGQPQHF. The CDR3 DNA reads TGTGCCAGCAGTGCGGAGGGGGGGCAGCCCCAGCATTTT.

The J gene is TRBJ2-5, the V gene TRBV29-1, with 7 bases lining up with TRBD1. Germline trimming cut 4 bases from V and 5 bases from J; bases unmatched to any gene: 4. CDR1 is SQVTM, CDR2 ANQGSEA, per germline. The CDR3 extends over 12 amino acids. Here the CDR3 reads CSVGTGAETQYF. Here the CDR3 DNA reads TGCAGCGTTGGCACAGGGGCGGAGACCCAGTACTTC. The full variable domain, its missing parts supplied by reference TRBV29-1 and TRBJ2-5, is SAVISQKPSRDICQRGTSLTIQCQVDSQVTMMFWYRQQPGQSLTLIATANQGSEATYESGFVIDKFPISRPNLTFSTLTVSNMSPEDSSIYLCSVGTGAETQYFGPGTRLLVL.

This rearrangement joins TRBV2 to TRBJ2-3, with 9 positions matching TRBD2. This CDR3 comprises 16 residues. Trimming at V came to 2 bases and at J to 3 bases, leaving 6 bases not matched to a gene. Germline loops: CDR1 SNHLY, CDR2 FYNNEI. The CDR3 nucleotides are TGTGCCAGCAGTGAACTGGCGGGAGGGTTTACAGATACGCAGTATTTT. Translation gives CASSELAGGFTDTQYF. Supplemented by reference TRBV2 and TRBJ2-3, the full variable domain reads EPEVTQTPSHQVTQMGQEVILRCVPISNHLYFYWYRQILGQKVEFLVSFYNNEISEKSEIFDDQFSVERPDGSNFTLKIRSTKLEDSAMYFCASSELAGGFTDTQYFGPGTRLTVL.

The chain links TRBV28 to TRBJ1-5, with D possibly being TRBD1 (5 bases). The V end was cut by 5 bases, the J end by 1 base, with 21 bases between. The germline V gene has CDR1 MDHEN and CDR2 SYDVKM. This CDR3 contains 18 residues. Here the CDR3 DNA reads TGTGCCAGCAGTCTACACACACCGGGGGTTAGGAGCAATCAGCCCCAGCATTTT. This translates into CASSLHTPGVRSNQPQHF.